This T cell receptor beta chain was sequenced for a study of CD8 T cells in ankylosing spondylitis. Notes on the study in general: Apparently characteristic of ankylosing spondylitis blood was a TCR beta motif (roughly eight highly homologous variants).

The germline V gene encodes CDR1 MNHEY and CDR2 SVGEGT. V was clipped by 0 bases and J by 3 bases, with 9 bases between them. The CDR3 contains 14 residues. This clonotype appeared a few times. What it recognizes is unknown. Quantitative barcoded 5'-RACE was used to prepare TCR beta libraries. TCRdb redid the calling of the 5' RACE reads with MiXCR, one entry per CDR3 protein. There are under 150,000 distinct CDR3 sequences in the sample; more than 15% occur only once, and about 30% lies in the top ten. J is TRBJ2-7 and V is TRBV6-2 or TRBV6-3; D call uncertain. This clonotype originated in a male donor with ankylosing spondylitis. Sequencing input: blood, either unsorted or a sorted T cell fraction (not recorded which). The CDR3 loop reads CASSYSHPFYEQYF. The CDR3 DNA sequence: TGTGCCAGCAGTTACTCACATCCTTTCTACGAGCAGTACTTC.